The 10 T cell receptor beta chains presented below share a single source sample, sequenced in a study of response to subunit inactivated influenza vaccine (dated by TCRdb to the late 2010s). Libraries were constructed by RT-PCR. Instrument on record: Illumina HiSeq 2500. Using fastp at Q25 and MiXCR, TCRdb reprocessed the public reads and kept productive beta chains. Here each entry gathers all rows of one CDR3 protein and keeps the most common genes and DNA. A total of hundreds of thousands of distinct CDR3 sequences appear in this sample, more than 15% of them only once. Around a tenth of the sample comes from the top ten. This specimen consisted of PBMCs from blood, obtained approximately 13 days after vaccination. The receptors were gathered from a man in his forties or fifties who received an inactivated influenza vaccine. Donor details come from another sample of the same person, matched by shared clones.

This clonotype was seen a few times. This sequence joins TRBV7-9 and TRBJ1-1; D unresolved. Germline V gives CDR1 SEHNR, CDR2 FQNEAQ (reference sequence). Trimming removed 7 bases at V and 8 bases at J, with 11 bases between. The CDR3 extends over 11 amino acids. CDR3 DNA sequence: TGTGCCAGCACACTACAACTCGAAGCTTTCTTT. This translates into CASTLQLEAFF.

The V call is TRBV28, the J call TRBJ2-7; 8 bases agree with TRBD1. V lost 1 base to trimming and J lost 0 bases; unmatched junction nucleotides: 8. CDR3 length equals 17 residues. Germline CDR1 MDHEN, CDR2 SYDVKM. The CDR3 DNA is TGTGCCAGCAGTTTATATTTGGGACAGGTCACCTCCTACGAGCAGTACTTC. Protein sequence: CASSLYLGQVTSYEQYF. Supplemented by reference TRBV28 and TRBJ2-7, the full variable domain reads DVKVTQSSRYLVKRTGEKVFLECVQDMDHENMFWYRQDPGLGLRLIYFSYDVKMKEKGDIPEGYSVSREKKERFSLILESASTNQTSMYLCASSLYLGQVTSYEQYFGPGTRLTVT.

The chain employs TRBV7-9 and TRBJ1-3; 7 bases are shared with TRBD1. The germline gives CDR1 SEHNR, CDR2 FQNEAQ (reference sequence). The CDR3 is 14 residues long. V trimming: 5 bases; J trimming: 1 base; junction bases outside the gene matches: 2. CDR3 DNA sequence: TGTGCCAGCAGCCCGGGACAGTCTGGAAACACCATATATTTT. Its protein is CASSPGQSGNTIYF. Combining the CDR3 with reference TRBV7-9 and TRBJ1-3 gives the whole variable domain DTGVSQNPRHKITKRGQNVTFRCDPISEHNRLYWYRQTLGQGPEFLTYFQNEAQLEKSRLLSDRFSAERPKGSFSTLEIQRTEQGDSAMYLCASSPGQSGNTIYFGEGSWLTVV.

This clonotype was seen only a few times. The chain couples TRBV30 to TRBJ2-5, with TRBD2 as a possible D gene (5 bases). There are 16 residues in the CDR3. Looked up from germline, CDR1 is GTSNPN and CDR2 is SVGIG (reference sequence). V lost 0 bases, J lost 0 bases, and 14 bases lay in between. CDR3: CAWSVRRRADQETQYF. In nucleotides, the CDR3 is TGTGCCTGGAGTGTACGCCGGCGGGCAGACCAAGAGACCCAGTACTTC.

This chain's CDR3 is CASSLDVARNNEQFF. CDR3 in DNA: TGTGCCAGCAGCTTAGATGTCGCCAGAAACAATGAGCAGTTCTTC. This rearrangement joins TRBV11-2 to TRBJ2-1; D is undetermined. V was cut by 0 bases and J by 5 bases, with 11 bases left in between. CDR1 and CDR2 from the germline V gene are SGHAT and FQNNGV. There are 15 residues in the CDR3.

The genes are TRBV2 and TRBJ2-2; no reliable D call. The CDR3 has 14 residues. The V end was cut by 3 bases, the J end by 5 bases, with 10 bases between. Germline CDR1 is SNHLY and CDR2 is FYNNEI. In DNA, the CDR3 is TGTGCCAGCAGTGATGCTGATGGGACCGGGGAGCTGTTTTTT. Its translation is CASSDADGTGELFF.

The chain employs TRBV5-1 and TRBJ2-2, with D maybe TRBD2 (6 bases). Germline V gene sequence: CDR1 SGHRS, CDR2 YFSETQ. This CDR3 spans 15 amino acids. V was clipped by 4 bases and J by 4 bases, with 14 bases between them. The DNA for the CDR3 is TGCGCCAGCAGCCAGGGCGGGACGGCCACCGGGGAGCTGTTTTTT. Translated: CASSQGGTATGELFF.

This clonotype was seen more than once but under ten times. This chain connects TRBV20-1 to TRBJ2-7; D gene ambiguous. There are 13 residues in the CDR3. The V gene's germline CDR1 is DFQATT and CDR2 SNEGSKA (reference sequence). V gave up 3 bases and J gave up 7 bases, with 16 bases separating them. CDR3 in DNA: TGCAGTGCTAGTCTCCGCGCCCAATGGGAGCAGTACTTC. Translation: CSASLRAQWEQYF.

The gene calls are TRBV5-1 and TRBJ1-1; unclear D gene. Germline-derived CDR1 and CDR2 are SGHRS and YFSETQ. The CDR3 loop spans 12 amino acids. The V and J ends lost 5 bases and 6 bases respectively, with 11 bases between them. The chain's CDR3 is CASSLPPSEAFF. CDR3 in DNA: TGCGCCAGCAGTCTACCGCCGTCTGAAGCTTTCTTT. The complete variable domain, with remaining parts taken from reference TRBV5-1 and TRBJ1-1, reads KAGVTQTPRYLIKTRGQQVTLSCSPISGHRSVSWYQQTPGQGLQFLFEYFSETQRNKGNFPGRFSGRQFSNSRSEMNVSTLELGDSALYLCASSLPPSEAFFGQGTRLTVV.

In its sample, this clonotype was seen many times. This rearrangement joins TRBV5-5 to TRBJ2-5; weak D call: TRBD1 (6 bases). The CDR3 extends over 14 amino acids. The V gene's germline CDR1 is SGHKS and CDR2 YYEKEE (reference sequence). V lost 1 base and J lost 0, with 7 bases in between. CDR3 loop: CASSLTGYQETQYF. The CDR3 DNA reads TGTGCCAGCAGCTTGACAGGGTACCAAGAGACCCAGTACTTC.